This T cell receptor beta chain is from a study of response to subunit inactivated influenza vaccine. Study findings and constraints: Every seasonal influenza vaccination brings in few new T cells, the authors suggested.

This CDR3 is 13 amino acids long. CDR1 is MNHEY and CDR2 is SMNVEV in the germline V gene (reference sequence). Trimming cost V 3 bases and J 2 bases, with 8 bases left between them. A note on this clonotype: Its specificity is unknown.

MiXCR, applied by TCRdb to the RT-PCR reads, yields one record per CDR3 protein. The top ten clones hold approximately 10% of a sample with 610,000 or so distinct CDR3 sequences, approximately 14% of them seen once. This sequence joins TRBV27 and TRBJ2-7; no clear D gene. The specimen comprised PBMCs from blood, sampled 12 days after vaccination. The TCR comes from a man aged 45-65 years who received an inactivated influenza vaccine. The CDR3 sequence: CASSFDFAYEQYF. CDR3 DNA sequence: TGTGCCAGCAGTTTCGACTTTGCCTACGAGCAGTACTTC.